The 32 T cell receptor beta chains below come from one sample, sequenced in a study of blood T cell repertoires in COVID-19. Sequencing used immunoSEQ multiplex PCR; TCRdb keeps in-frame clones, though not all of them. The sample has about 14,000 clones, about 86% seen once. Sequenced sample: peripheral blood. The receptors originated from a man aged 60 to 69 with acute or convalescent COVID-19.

CDR3 sequence: CSVRTGPREKLFF. Here the CDR3 DNA reads TGCAGCGTTAGGACAGGGCCTCGAGAAAAACTGTTTTTT. The chain carries TRBV29-1 and TRBJ1-4, with 8 bases that match TRBD1. V was clipped by 5 bases and J by 8 bases; unmatched bases: 7. The germline gives CDR1 SQVTM, CDR2 ANQGSEA. The CDR3 runs 13 residues.

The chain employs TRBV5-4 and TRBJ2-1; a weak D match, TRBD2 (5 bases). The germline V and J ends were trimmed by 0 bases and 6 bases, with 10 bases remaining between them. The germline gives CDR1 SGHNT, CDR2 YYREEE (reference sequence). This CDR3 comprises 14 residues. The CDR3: CASSLGLATNEQFF. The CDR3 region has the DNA TGTGCCAGCAGCTTGGGTCTAGCCACCAATGAGCAGTTCTTC.

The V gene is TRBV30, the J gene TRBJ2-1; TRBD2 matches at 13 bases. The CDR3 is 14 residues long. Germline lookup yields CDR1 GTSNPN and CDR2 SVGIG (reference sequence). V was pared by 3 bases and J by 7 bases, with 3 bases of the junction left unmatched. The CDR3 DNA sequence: TGTGCCTGGAGGGAACTAGCGGGGGGGAATGAGCAGTTCTTC. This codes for CAWRELAGGNEQFF.

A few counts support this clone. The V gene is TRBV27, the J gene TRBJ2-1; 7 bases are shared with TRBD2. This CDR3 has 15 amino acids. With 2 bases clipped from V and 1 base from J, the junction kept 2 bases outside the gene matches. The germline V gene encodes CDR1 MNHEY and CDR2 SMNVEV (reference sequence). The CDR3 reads CASSLGGGSYNEQFF. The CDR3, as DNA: TGTGCCAGCAGTTTAGGGGGGGGTTCCTACAATGAGCAGTTCTTC.

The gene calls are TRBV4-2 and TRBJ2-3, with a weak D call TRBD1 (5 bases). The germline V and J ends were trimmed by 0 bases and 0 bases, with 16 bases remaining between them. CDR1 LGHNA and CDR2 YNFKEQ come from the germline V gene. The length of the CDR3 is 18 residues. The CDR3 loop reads CASSQERPRTLSTDTQYF. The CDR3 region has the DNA TGTGCCAGCAGCCAAGAACGTCCGCGGACACTTAGCACAGATACGCAGTATTTT.

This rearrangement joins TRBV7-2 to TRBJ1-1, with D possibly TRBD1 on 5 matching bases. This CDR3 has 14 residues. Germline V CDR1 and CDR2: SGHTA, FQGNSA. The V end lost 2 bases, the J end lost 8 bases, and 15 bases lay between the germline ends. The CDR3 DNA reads TGTGCCAGCAGCTTATCAGGGTCCCCCCAAGAAGCTTTCTTT. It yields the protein CASSLSGSPQEAFF.

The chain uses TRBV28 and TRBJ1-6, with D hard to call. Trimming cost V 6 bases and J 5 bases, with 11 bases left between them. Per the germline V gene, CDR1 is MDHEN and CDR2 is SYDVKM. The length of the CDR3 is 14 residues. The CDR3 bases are TGTGCCAGCAGAAAGTCCGGGAATAATTCACCCCTCCACTTT. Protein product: CASRKSGNNSPLHF.

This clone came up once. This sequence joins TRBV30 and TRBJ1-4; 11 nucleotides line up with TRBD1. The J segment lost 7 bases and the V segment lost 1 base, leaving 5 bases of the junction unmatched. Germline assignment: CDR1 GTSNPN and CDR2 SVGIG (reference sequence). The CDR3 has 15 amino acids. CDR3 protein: CAWSARTGGGEKLFF. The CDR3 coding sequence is TGTGCCTGGAGTGCACGGACAGGGGGCGGTGAAAAACTGTTTTTT.

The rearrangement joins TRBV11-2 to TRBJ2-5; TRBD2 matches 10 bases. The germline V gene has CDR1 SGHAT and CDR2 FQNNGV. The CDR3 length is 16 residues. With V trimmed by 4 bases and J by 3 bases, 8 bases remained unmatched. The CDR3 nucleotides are TGTGCCAGCAGCTCCCCAGCGGGAGGGCCGGAAGAGACCCAGTACTTC. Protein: CASSSPAGGPEETQYF.

CDR3 bases: TGTGCCAGCAGGTTCGACAGCACTGAAGCTTTCTTT. Translated: CASRFDSTEAFF. This chain joins TRBV5-8 and TRBJ1-1, with D possibly being TRBD1 (5 bases). The CDR3 consists of 12 residues. Deletions cut 5 bases from V and 4 bases from J, with 9 bases between. Germline loops: CDR1 SGHTS, CDR2 YDEGEE.

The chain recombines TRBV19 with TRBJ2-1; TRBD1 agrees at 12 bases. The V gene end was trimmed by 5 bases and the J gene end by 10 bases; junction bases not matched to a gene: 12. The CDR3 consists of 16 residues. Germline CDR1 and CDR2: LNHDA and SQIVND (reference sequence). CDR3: CASSPETGTGGREQFF. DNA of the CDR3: TGTGCCAGTAGTCCGGAAACCGGGACAGGGGGCCGGGAGCAGTTCTTC.

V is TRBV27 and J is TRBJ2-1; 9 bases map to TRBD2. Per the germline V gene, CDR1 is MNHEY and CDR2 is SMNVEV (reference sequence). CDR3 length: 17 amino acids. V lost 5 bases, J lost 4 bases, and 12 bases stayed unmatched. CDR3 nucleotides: TGTGCCAGCAGTCCCCGGGTAGCGGGAGTTAAGTACAATGAGCAGTTCTTC. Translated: CASSPRVAGVKYNEQFF.

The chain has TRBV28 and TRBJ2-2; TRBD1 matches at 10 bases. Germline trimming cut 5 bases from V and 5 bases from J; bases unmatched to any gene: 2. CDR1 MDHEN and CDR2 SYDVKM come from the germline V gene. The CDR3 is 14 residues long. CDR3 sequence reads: CASSPGQGTGELFF. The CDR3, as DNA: TGTGCCAGCAGTCCGGGACAGGGGACCGGGGAGCTGTTTTTT.

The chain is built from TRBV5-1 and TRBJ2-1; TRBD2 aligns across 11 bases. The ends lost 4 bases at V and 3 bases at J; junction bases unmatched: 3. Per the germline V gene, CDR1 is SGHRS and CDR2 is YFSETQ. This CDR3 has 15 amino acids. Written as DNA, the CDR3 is TGCGCCAGCAGCACGGGACTAGCGGACTACAATGAGCAGTTCTTC. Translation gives CASSTGLADYNEQFF.

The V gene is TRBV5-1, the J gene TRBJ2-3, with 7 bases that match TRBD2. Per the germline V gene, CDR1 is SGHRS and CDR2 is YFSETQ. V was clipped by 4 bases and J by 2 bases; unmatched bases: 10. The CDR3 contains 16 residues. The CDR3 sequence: CASSPSSGKITDTQYF. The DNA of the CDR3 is TGCGCCAGCAGCCCCTCAAGCGGGAAGATCACAGATACGCAGTATTTT.

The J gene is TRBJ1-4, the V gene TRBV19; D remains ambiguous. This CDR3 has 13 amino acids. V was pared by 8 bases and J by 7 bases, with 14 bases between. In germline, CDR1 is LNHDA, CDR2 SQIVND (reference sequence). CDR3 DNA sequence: TGTGCCAGTGAGGCCCTACGCGGTGAAAAACTGTTTTTT. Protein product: CASEALRGEKLFF. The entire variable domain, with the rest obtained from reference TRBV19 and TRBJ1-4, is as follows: DGGITQSPKYLFRKEGQNVTLSCEQNLNHDAMYWYRQDPGQGLRLIYYSQIVNDFQKGDIAEGYSVSREKKESFPLTVTSAQKNPTAFYLCASEALRGEKLFFGSGTQLSVL.

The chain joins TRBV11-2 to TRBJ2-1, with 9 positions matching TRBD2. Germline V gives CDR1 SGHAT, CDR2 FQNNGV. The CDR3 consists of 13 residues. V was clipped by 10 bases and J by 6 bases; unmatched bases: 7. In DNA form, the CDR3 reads TGTGCCACTACAGGGACTAGCAGCAATGAGCAGTTCTTC. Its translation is CATTGTSSNEQFF.

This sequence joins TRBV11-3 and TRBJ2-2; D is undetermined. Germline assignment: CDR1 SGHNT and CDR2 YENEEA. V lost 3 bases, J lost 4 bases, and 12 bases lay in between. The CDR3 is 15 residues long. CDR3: CASSFGVSGTGELFF. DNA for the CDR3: TGTGCCAGCAGCTTCGGAGTGTCGGGCACCGGGGAGCTGTTTTTT.

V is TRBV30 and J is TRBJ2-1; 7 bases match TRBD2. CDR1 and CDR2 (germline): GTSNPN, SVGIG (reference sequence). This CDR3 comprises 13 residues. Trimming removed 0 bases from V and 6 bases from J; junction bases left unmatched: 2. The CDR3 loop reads CAWSVGGGNEQFF. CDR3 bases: TGTGCCTGGAGTGTGGGCGGGGGCAATGAGCAGTTCTTC.

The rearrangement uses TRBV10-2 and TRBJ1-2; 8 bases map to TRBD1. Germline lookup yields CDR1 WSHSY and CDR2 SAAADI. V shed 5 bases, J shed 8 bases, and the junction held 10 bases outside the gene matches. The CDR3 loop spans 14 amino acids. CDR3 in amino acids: CASSTPGQAEGYTF. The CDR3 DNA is TGCGCCAGCAGTACCCCGGGACAGGCGGAGGGCTACACCTTC.

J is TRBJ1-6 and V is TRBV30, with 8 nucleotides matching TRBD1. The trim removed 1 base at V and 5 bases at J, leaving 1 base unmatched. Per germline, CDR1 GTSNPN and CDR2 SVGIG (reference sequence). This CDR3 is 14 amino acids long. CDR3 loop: CAWSAGQDNSPLHF. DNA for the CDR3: TGTGCCTGGAGTGCGGGACAGGATAATTCACCCCTCCACTTT.

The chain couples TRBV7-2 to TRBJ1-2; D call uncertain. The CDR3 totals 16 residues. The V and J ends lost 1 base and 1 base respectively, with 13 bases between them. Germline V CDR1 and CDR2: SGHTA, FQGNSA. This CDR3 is CASSLVGGGFNYGYTF. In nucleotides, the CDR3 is TGTGCCAGCAGCTTAGTTGGCGGCGGCTTTAACTATGGCTACACCTTC.

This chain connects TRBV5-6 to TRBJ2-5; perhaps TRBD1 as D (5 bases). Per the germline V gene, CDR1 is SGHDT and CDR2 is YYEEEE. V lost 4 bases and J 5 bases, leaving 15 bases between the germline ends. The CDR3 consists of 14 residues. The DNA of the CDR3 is TGTGCCAGCAGCCAGAACCAGGGTGGGGAGACCCAGTACTTC. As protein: CASSQNQGGETQYF.

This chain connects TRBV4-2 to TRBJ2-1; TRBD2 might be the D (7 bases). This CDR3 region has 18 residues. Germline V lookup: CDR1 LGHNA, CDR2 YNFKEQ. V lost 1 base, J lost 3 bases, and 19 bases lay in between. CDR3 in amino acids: CASSQGITGGVVYNEQFF. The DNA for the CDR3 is TGTGCCAGCAGCCAAGGGATCACGGGGGGCGTTGTCTACAATGAGCAGTTCTTC.

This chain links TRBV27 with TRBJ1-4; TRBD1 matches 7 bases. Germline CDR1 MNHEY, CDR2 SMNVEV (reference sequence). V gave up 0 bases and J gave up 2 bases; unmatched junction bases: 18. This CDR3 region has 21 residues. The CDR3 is CASSLSKVGGGGSATNEKLFF. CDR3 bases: TGTGCCAGCAGTTTATCGAAAGTAGGGGGCGGCGGGTCCGCCACTAATGAAAAACTGTTTTTT.

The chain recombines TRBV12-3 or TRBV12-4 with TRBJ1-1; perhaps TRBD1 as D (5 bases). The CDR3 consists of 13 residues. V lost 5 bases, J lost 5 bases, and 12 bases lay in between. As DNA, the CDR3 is TGTGCCAGCAGTCAGGGTATGAGAACTGAAGCTTTCTTT. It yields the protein CASSQGMRTEAFF.

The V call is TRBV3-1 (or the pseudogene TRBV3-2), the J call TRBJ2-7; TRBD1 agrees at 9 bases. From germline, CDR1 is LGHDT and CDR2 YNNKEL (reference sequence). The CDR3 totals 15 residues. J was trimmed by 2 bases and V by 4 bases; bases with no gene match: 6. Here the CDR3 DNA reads TGTGCCAGCAGCCTCGGGACAGGGCCTGCCTACGAGCAGTACTTC. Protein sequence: CASSLGTGPAYEQYF.

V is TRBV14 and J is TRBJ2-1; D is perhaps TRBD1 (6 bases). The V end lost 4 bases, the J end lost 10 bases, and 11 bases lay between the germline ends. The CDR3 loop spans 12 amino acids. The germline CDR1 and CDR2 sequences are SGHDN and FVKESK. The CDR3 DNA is TGTGCCAGCAGCCTACAGGGACGAGAGCAGTTCTTC. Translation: CASSLQGREQFF.

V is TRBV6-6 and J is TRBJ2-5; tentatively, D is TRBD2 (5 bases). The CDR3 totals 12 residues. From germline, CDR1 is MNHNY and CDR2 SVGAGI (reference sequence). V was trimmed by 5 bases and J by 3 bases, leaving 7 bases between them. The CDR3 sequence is CASSGLEETQYF. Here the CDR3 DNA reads TGTGCCAGCAGTGGACTCGAAGAGACCCAGTACTTC.

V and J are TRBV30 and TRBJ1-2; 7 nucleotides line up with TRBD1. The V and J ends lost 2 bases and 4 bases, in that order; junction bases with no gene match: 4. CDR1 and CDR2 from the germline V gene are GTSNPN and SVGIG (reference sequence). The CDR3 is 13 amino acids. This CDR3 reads CAWSLDRVYGYTF. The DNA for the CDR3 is TGTGCCTGGAGTCTAGACAGGGTCTATGGCTACACCTTC.

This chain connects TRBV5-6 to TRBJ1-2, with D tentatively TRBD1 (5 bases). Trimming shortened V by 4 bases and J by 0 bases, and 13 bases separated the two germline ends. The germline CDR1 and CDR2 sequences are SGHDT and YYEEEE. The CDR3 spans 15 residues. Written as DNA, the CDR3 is TGTGCCAGCAGCCCCGGGGACTGGGCTAACTATGGCTACACCTTC. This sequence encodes CASSPGDWANYGYTF.

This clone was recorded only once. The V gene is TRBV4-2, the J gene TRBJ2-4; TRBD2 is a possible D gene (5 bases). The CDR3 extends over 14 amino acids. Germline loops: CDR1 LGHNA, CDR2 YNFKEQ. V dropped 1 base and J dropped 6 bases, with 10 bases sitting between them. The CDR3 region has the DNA TGTGCCAGCAGCCAAGTATCCGGGGTAAACATTCAGTACTTC. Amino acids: CASSQVSGVNIQYF.